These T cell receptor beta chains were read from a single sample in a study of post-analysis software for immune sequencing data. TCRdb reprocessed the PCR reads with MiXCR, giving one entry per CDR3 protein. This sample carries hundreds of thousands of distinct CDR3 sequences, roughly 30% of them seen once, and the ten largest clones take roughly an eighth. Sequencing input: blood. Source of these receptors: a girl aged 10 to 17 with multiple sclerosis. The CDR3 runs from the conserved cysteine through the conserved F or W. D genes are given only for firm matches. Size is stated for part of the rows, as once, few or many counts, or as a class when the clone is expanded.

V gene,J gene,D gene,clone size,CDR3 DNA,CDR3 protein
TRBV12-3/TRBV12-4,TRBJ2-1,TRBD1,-,TGTGCCAGCAGTTCTGGGGACAGACTCTTAAATGAGCAGTTCTTC,CASSSGDRLLNEQFF
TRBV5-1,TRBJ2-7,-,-,TGCGCCAGCAGCTTGTCTACAGTCTACGAGCAGTACTTC,CASSLSTVYEQYF
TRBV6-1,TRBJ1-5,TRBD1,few,TGTGCCAGCAGATCGGGACAGTTAAATCAGCCCCAGCATTTT,CASRSGQLNQPQHF
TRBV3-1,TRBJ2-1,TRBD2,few,TGTGCCAGCAGCCCTGATCTGGGCGGGGGGGCTCCAAATGAGCAGTTCTTC,CASSPDLGGGAPNEQFF
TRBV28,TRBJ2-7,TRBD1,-,TGTGCCAGCAGTTCCCCCGGGACAGCGACCTACGAGCAGTACTTC,CASSSPGTATYEQYF
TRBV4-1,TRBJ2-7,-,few,TGCGCCAGCAGCCCTCTCCGGGAGAACTACGAGCAGTACTTC,CASSPLRENYEQYF
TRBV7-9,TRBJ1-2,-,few,TGTGCCCTCCACCCCGTCCGGACGAATTATGGCTACACCTTC,CALHPVRTNYGYTF
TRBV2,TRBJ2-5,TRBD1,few,TGTGCCAGCAGTGCGACAGGGCCCCGGGAGACCCAGTACTTC,CASSATGPRETQYF
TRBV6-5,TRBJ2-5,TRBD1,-,TGTGCCAGCAGTTTCACGACAGGGTCAGAGACCCAGTACTTC,CASSFTTGSETQYF
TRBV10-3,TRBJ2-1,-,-,TGTGCCATCAGGGAGGGGGGGGAGCAGTTCTTC,CAIREGGEQFF
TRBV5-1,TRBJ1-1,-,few,TGCGCCAGCAGCCCATTCGAGGGGACTGAAGCTTTCTTT,CASSPFEGTEAFF
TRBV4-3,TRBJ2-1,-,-,TGCGCCAGCAGCCAAGGGCCTGGTGGTGAGCAGTTCTTC,CASSQGPGGEQFF
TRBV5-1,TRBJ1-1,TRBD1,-,TGCGCCAGCAGCTTGGGACAGGGGTCGAACACTGAAGCTTTCTTT,CASSLGQGSNTEAFF
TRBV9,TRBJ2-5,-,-,TGTGCCAGCAGCTCCCGGGGGAGACAAGAGACCCAGTACTTC,CASSSRGRQETQYF
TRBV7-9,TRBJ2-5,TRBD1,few,TGTGCCAGCAGCTTCCGGACAGGGGAGGAGACCCAGTACTTC,CASSFRTGEETQYF
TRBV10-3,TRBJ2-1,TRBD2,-,TGTGCCATCAGCCTACTAGCGGGGGTCAGCGATGAGCAGTTCTTC,CAISLLAGVSDEQFF
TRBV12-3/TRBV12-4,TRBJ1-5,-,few,TGTGCCAGCAGTTATAACCAGGGTGTGGATCAGCCCCAGCATTTT,CASSYNQGVDQPQHF
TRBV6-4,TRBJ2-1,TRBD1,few,TGTGCCAGCAGTGCCTTCTCAGGGGGTTCCTACAATGAGCAGTTCTTC,CASSAFSGGSYNEQFF
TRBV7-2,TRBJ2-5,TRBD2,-,TGTGCCAGCATTAGTCGAGTTAGCGGGGGTGAGACCCAGTACTTC,CASISRVSGGETQYF
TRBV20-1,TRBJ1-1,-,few,TGCAGTGCTAGAGAGGGGAGCGGGAGCACTGAAGCTTTCTTT,CSAREGSGSTEAFF
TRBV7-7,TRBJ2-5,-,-,TGTGCTAGCAGCTTAGACAAATACCAAGAGACCCAGTACTTC,CASSLDKYQETQYF
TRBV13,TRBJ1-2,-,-,TGTGCCAGCAGCTTAGGCGGGGTAAGCTACACCTTC,CASSLGGVSYTF
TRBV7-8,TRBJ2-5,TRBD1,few,TGTGCCAGCAGCCGGATTCTTAGGACAGGACAAGAGACCCAGTACTTC,CASSRILRTGQETQYF
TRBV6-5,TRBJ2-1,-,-,TGTGCCAGCAGTTACTCAGGGAATAAGGGATACAATGAGCAGTTCTTC,CASSYSGNKGYNEQFF
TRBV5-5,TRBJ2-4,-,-,TGTGCCAGCAGCTCTCTCGACGCAACCCTACGAGGGCAGTACTTC,CASSSLDATLRGQYF
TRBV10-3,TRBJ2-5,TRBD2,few,TGTGCCATCAGTGGCCAAGCGGGGGGGTCCGAGACCCAGTACTTC,CAISGQAGGSETQYF
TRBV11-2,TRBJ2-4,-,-,TGTGCCAGCAGCCTGGGGGGGGCCACACTAAACGGATTAGCCAAAAACATTCAGTACTTC,CASSLGGATLNGLAKNIQYF
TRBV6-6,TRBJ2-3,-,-,TGTGCCAGCAGTTACTCGGGGGCGAGCACAGATACGCAGTATTTT,CASSYSGASTDTQYF
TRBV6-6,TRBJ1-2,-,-,TGTGCCAGCAGTTTCCTCGTTAACTATGGCTACACCTTC,CASSFLVNYGYTF
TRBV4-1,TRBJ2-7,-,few,TGCGCCAGCAGCCACAGGTGGGCGGGCGAGCAGTACTTC,CASSHRWAGEQYF
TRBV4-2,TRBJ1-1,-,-,TGTGCCAGCAGGAGGGGCGAGACGGACACTGAAGCTTTCTTT,CASRRGETDTEAFF
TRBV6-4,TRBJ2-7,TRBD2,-,TGTGCCAGCAGTGCCTATAGCGGGGGGCCCCCCTACGAGCAGTACTTC,CASSAYSGGPPYEQYF
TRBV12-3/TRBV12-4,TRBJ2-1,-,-,TGTGCCTGCACCCACCGACGTAATGAGCAGTTCTTC,CACTHRRNEQFF
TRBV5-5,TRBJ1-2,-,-,TGTGCCAGCAGCCAATCAGAGGGTGGCTACACCTTC,CASSQSEGGYTF
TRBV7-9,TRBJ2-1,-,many,TGTGCCAGCAGCCAAGGGGGGCTCAATGAGCAGTTCTTC,CASSQGGLNEQFF
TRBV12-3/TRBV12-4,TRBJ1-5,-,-,TGTGCCAGCAGTTTTATGGGCCAGCCCCAGCATTTT,CASSFMGQPQHF
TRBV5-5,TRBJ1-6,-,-,TGTGCCAGCACCCCGGACCAGGGAGGCTATAATTCACCCCTCCACTTT,CASTPDQGGYNSPLHF
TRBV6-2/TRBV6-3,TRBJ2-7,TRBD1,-,TGTGCCAGCAGTTACCCCGGGACAGTCTACTCCTACGAGCAGTACTTC,CASSYPGTVYSYEQYF
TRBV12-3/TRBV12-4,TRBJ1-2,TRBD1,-,TGTGCCAGCAGTTTACTTTGGACAGGGGGCAACTATGGCTACACCTTC,CASSLLWTGGNYGYTF
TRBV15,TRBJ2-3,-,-,TGTGCCACCAGCGGTTTAACAGGGACTAGCACAGATACGCAGTATTTT,CATSGLTGTSTDTQYF
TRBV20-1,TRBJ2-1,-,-,TGCAGTGCTCCCCGGGACCTCTACAATGAGCAGTTCTTC,CSAPRDLYNEQFF
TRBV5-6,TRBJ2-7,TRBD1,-,TGTGCCAGCAGCTCGATTTTGACAGGGGCCTACGAGCAGTACTTC,CASSSILTGAYEQYF
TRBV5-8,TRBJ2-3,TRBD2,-,TGTGCCAGCAGCTTGGCTCCGGGGGGGTACACAGATACGCAGTATTTT,CASSLAPGGYTDTQYF
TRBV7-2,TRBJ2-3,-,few,TGTGCCAGCAGCTTAGCCCCCCGTGGCACAGATACGCAGTATTTT,CASSLAPRGTDTQYF